This T cell receptor beta chain was retrieved from a study of blood T cell repertoires in COVID-19. Overall study: T cells, B-cell-depleted T cells, or PBMCs provided the cDNA or gDNA that served as material.

Germline CDR1 is MRHNA and CDR2 is SNTAGT. CDR3 size: 17 residues. J gave up 9 bases and V 4 bases, and 9 bases lay outside the gene matches. In the original workflow: How many nucleated cells were present was estimated from reference gene primer amplification. The method was immunoSEQ multiplex PCR; TCRdb's version includes in-frame clones alone and lacks a portion of them. V, J and clone size derive from that table, while D and trimming were established from the DNA sequence. In the table there are around 270,000 clones, approximately 85% of which are singletons. This chain uses TRBV6-4 with TRBJ2-1; TRBD2 matches 16 bases. The material sequenced was peripheral blood. The clonotype was recovered from a human donor with COVID-19, enrolled during active disease. The donor label of this sample is uncertain. The CDR3 loop reads CASSATGLAGGLPEQFF. CDR3 coding DNA: TGTGCCAGCAGTGCGACGGGACTAGCGGGAGGGCTCCCTGAGCAGTTCTTC.